The next 31 T cell receptor beta chains were all read from a single sample in a study of cytomegalovirus exposure and HLA in healthy donors. The method was immunoSEQ multiplex PCR; TCRdb's version includes in-frame clones alone and lacks a portion of them. In the table there are over 150,000 clones, approximately 86% of which are singletons. Specimen: PBMCs. The receptors originated from a man between 18 and 29 years old in good health and CMV-seropositive.

The gene calls are TRBV5-4 and TRBJ2-7, with D possibly matching TRBD1 (6 bases). Germline-derived CDR1 and CDR2 are SGHNT and YYREEE (reference sequence). The CDR3 spans 14 residues. V was cut by 1 base and J by 0 bases, with 8 bases left in between. CDR3 in DNA: TGTGCCAGCAGCTTGATGACAGGCTCCTACGAGCAGTACTTC. Residues: CASSLMTGSYEQYF.

The chain joins TRBV6-5 to TRBJ1-1; tentative D call: TRBD1 (6 bases). Trimming removed 0 bases at V and 5 bases at J, with 7 bases between. CDR3 length: 13 residues. Germline lookup yields CDR1 MNHEY and CDR2 SVGAGI. Here the CDR3 reads CASSYSRGTEAFF. The CDR3, as DNA: TGTGCCAGCAGTTACTCAAGGGGGACTGAAGCTTTCTTT.

The rearrangement joins TRBV5-6 to TRBJ1-5, with 7 bases aligning to TRBD1. Germline V CDR1 and CDR2: SGHDT, YYEEEE. V lost 4 bases, J lost 4 bases, and 8 bases stayed unmatched. The CDR3 spans 15 residues. Here the CDR3 reads CASSSLQGINQPQHF. The CDR3 nucleotides read TGTGCCAGCAGCAGCCTACAGGGGATTAATCAGCCCCAGCATTTT.

The chain links TRBV19 to TRBJ2-5; D unresolved. The CDR3 is 14 residues long. Germline V gene sequence: CDR1 LNHDA, CDR2 SQIVND (reference sequence). V dropped 3 bases and J dropped 9 bases, with 17 bases sitting between them. CDR3 DNA: TGTGCCAGTAGTATTACGGCCTCTTCACGGGCCCAGTACTTC. This translates into CASSITASSRAQYF.

The V gene is TRBV13, the J gene TRBJ2-1; 11 bases line up with TRBD2. The CDR3 runs 15 residues. Germline V lookup: CDR1 PRHDT, CDR2 FYEKMQ (reference sequence). Trimming removed 2 bases from V and 8 bases from J; junction bases left unmatched: 5. The CDR3 DNA reads TGTGCCAGCAGCTTACGCCTAGCGGGGGGCTATGAGCAGTTCTTC. It encodes CASSLRLAGGYEQFF.

This chain connects TRBV7-2 to TRBJ2-5; TRBD2 matches 8 bases. Losses at the gene ends were 4 bases for V and 1 base for J; bases not matched to a gene: 2. Looked up from germline, CDR1 is SGHTA and CDR2 is FQGNSA. The CDR3 loop spans 14 amino acids. CDR3: CASSYGGAQETQYF. As DNA, the CDR3 is TGTGCCAGCAGCTACGGGGGGGCCCAAGAGACCCAGTACTTC.

V is TRBV7-9 and J is TRBJ1-2; 9 bases fit TRBD1. The CDR3 totals 14 residues. CDR1 SEHNR and CDR2 FQNEAQ come from the germline V gene (reference sequence). J lost 8 bases, V lost 2 bases, and 6 bases had no gene match. The CDR3 is CASSLLTGGHGYTF. The CDR3, as DNA: TGTGCCAGCAGCTTACTTACAGGGGGCCACGGCTACACCTTC. The whole variable domain, filled in from reference TRBV7-9 and TRBJ1-2, reads DTGVSQNPRHKITKRGQNVTFRCDPISEHNRLYWYRQTLGQGPEFLTYFQNEAQLEKSRLLSDRFSAERPKGSFSTLEIQRTEQGDSAMYLCASSLLTGGHGYTFGSGTRLTVV.

The chain combines TRBV30 with TRBJ1-4; 7 nucleotides match TRBD1. V was clipped by 7 bases and J by 5 bases; unmatched bases: 10. The CDR3 covers 14 residues. Looked up from germline, CDR1 is GTSNPN and CDR2 is SVGIG (reference sequence). CDR3 DNA sequence: TGTGCCTTTATCCCGGGACAGTGGAATGAAAAACTGTTTTTT. Its translation: CAFIPGQWNEKLFF.

The rearrangement joins TRBV5-1 to TRBJ2-7; 11 bases are shared with TRBD1. Germline lookup yields CDR1 SGHRS and CDR2 YFSETQ. The length of the CDR3 is 14 residues. V was pared by 0 bases and J by 4 bases, with 0 bases of the junction left unmatched. The chain's CDR3 is CASSLGDRGYEQYF. CDR3 sequence (DNA): TGCGCCAGCAGCTTGGGGGACAGGGGGTACGAGCAGTACTTC. The full variable domain, with the rest looked up from reference TRBV5-1 and TRBJ2-7, is KAGVTQTPRYLIKTRGQQVTLSCSPISGHRSVSWYQQTPGQGLQFLFEYFSETQRNKGNFPGRFSGRQFSNSRSEMNVSTLELGDSALYLCASSLGDRGYEQYFGPGTRLTVT.

V is TRBV7-4 and J is TRBJ1-2; TRBD1 agrees at 7 bases. CDR1 and CDR2 from the germline V gene are SGHVT and SQSDAQ. V shed 7 bases and J 2 bases; nucleotides not matched to a gene: 13. The CDR3 is 16 residues long. The CDR3 reads CASNLGSDRVNYGYTF. DNA of the CDR3: TGTGCCAGCAACCTGGGCTCCGACAGGGTGAACTATGGCTACACCTTC.

The chain links TRBV19 to TRBJ1-5; the D gene is possibly TRBD1 (5 bases). The germline V and J ends were trimmed by 4 bases and 2 bases, with 12 bases remaining between them. From germline, CDR1 is LNHDA and CDR2 SQIVND (reference sequence). The length of the CDR3 is 15 residues. As DNA, the CDR3 is TGTGCCAGTAGTAGCAGGGAAGGGGGCAATCAGCCCCAGCATTTT. It yields the protein CASSSREGGNQPQHF.

CDR3 region: CASSQRDTQYF. The CDR3 region has the DNA TGTGCCAGCAGTCAACGGGATACGCAGTATTTT. The rearrangement joins TRBV7-2 to TRBJ2-3; D is undetermined. Germline-derived CDR1 and CDR2 are SGHTA and FQGNSA. V was clipped by 6 bases and J by 6 bases, with 7 bases between them. This CDR3 comprises 11 residues.

This chain connects TRBV5-4 to TRBJ2-1, with D perhaps TRBD2 (6 bases). The CDR3 length is 15 residues. From germline, CDR1 is SGHNT and CDR2 YYREEE (reference sequence). V was pared by 0 bases and J by 4 bases, with 11 bases between. CDR3 in DNA: TGTGCCAGCAGCTTGGTGGGGGGTGCTTACAATGAGCAGTTCTTC. Its protein is CASSLVGGAYNEQFF.

The chain combines TRBV19 with TRBJ1-1, with 8 bases matching TRBD1. The germline V gene encodes CDR1 LNHDA and CDR2 SQIVND (reference sequence). Trimming cost V 10 bases and J 5 bases; bases outside gene matches: 6. CDR3 length equals 12 residues. The CDR3 loop reads CATRDRQTEAFF. The CDR3 DNA reads TGTGCCACCCGGGACAGGCAGACTGAAGCTTTCTTT.

The table lists this clone with a count of one. V and J are TRBV19 and TRBJ1-5; a possible D gene is TRBD1 (6 bases). V lost 3 bases and J lost 4, with 10 bases in between. In germline, CDR1 is LNHDA, CDR2 SQIVND (reference sequence). This CDR3 is built from 14 residues. The CDR3 reads CASSMGAGNQPQHF. DNA for the CDR3: TGTGCCAGTAGTATGGGGGCAGGGAATCAGCCCCAGCATTTT.

This chain joins TRBV5-1 and TRBJ1-1, with TRBD1 identical over 10 bases. The CDR3 totals 14 residues. The ends lost 0 bases at V and 4 bases at J; junction bases unmatched: 0. Germline V lookup: CDR1 SGHRS, CDR2 YFSETQ. CDR3 protein: CASSLGTGGTEAFF. The CDR3 nucleotides are TGCGCCAGCAGCTTGGGGACAGGGGGCACTGAAGCTTTCTTT.

V is TRBV7-2 and J is TRBJ2-5; 14 bases match TRBD2. The CDR3 contains 17 residues. From germline, CDR1 is SGHTA and CDR2 FQGNSA. J gave up 7 bases and V 5 bases, and 12 bases lay outside the gene matches. CDR3 sequence reads: CASSLRTSGGIGGTQYF. CDR3 sequence (DNA): TGTGCCAGCAGCCTAAGGACTAGCGGGGGGATCGGCGGGACCCAGTACTTC.

This clone was seen repeatedly, ten times or more. The J gene is TRBJ2-2, the V gene TRBV30; D unclear. The germline V and J ends were trimmed by 2 bases and 5 bases, with 9 bases remaining between them. The CDR3 totals 13 residues. Looked up from germline, CDR1 is GTSNPN and CDR2 is SVGIG (reference sequence). The CDR3 region has the DNA TGTGCCTGGAGTCCTAGTGAGACCGGGGAGCTGTTTTTT. It is translated as CAWSPSETGELFF.

CDR3 sequence (DNA): TGTGCCAGCAGCCAACAACTAGCGGGAAGTACCTACGAGCAGTACTTC. It yields the protein CASSQQLAGSTYEQYF. The chain employs TRBV4-2 and TRBJ2-7; 10 bases fit TRBD2. V dropped 2 bases and J dropped 2; count of bases not matched to a gene: 6. Germline values: CDR1 LGHNA, CDR2 YNFKEQ. CDR3 length equals 16 residues.

The J gene is TRBJ1-4, the V gene TRBV6-5; D call uncertain. Germline values: CDR1 MNHEY, CDR2 SVGAGI. This CDR3 has 16 amino acids. V was cut by 0 bases and J by 0 bases, with 8 bases left in between. CDR3: CASSYSGGATNEKLFF. The DNA for the CDR3 is TGTGCCAGCAGTTACTCTGGCGGAGCAACTAATGAAAAACTGTTTTTT.

The V and J genes are TRBV30 and TRBJ2-1; 7 bases map to TRBD1. The ends lost 0 bases at V and 3 bases at J; junction bases unmatched: 8. The CDR3 runs to 16 residues. The V gene's germline CDR1 is GTSNPN and CDR2 SVGIG (reference sequence). CDR3 region: CAWSVGSRGLYNEQFF. The CDR3 DNA follows: TGTGCCTGGAGTGTCGGGTCGAGGGGGCTCTACAATGAGCAGTTCTTC.

V usage is TRBV10-2 and J usage is TRBJ1-2, with TRBD1 as a possible D gene (6 bases). The CDR3 is made up of 14 amino acids. The germline V gene has CDR1 WSHSY and CDR2 SAAADI. The V gene lost 4 bases and the J gene lost 1 base, with 10 bases spanning the gap. The CDR3 DNA sequence: TGCGCCAGCAGTGGACAGGAGCTTAACTATGGCTACACCTTC. Translated: CASSGQELNYGYTF.

The chain carries TRBV4-1 and TRBJ2-4, with 7 bases aligning to TRBD2. The CDR3 runs 14 residues. J was trimmed by 8 bases and V by 4 bases; bases with no gene match: 8. CDR1 and CDR2 (germline): MGHRA, YSYEKL. CDR3 bases: TGCGCCAGCAGCCTTGGGAGCGGGGTTGACATTCAGTACTTC. Translating gives CASSLGSGVDIQYF.

V usage is TRBV30 and J usage is TRBJ2-7, with a possible D match to TRBD1 (6 bases). CDR3 length: 14 amino acids. V dropped 0 bases and J dropped 1 base, with 10 bases sitting between them. The germline CDR1 and CDR2 sequences are GTSNPN and SVGIG (reference sequence). Written as DNA, the CDR3 is TGTGCCTGGAGTGTAAACAGGGCTTCCTACGAGCAGTACTTC. Amino acid sequence: CAWSVNRASYEQYF.

This chain connects TRBV10-3 to TRBJ2-2; 8 bases align to TRBD1. The ends lost 6 bases at V and 0 bases at J; junction bases unmatched: 3. The CDR3 spans 15 residues. CDR1 is ENHRY and CDR2 is SYGVKD in the germline V gene. CDR3 coding DNA: TGTGCCATCAGGGCAGGGGGCGCGAACACCGGGGAGCTGTTTTTT. Translation: CAIRAGGANTGELFF.

The CDR3: CASSSTGLAGLRISYNEQFF. The CDR3 region has the DNA TGTGCCAGCAGCTCTACGGGACTAGCGGGATTACGAATCTCCTACAATGAGCAGTTCTTC. The rearrangement joins TRBV7-8 to TRBJ2-1; TRBD2 matches at 13 bases. V lost 4 bases, J lost 0 bases, and 12 bases stayed unmatched. The CDR3 runs to 20 residues. Germline V gene sequence: CDR1 SGHVS, CDR2 FQNEAQ.

V and J are TRBV7-2 and TRBJ1-4, with no clear D. The CDR3 length is 16 residues. Trimming removed 4 bases from V and 0 bases from J, with 12 bases in between. Germline V lookup: CDR1 SGHTA, CDR2 FQGNSA. The CDR3 nucleotides are TGTGCCAGCAGCTACCTGGCAGGCGCAACTAATGAAAAACTGTTTTTT. This sequence encodes CASSYLAGATNEKLFF.

V usage is TRBV7-2 and J usage is TRBJ2-5; 7 bases align to TRBD1. The CDR3 extends over 16 amino acids. Germline loops: CDR1 SGHTA, CDR2 FQGNSA. V lost 3 bases and J lost 7; bases outside the gene matches: 14. The CDR3 nucleotides are TGTGCCAGCAGCTTCCAATTCACAGGGGCTGGGGGGACCCAGTACTTC. Its protein product is CASSFQFTGAGGTQYF.

The chain employs TRBV4-3 and TRBJ2-2; 9 bases fit TRBD1. The CDR3 length is 16 residues. The germline gives CDR1 LGHNA, CDR2 YSLEER. Trimming at V came to 2 bases and at J to 1 base, leaving 2 bases not matched to a gene. CDR3 sequence: CASSQKTGGNTGELFF. DNA for the CDR3: TGCGCCAGCAGCCAAAAGACAGGGGGGAACACCGGGGAGCTGTTTTTT.

This clone was detected only once. The J gene is TRBJ2-7, the V gene TRBV6-5; TRBD1 aligns across 12 bases. The V gene end was trimmed by 6 bases and the J gene end by 5 bases; junction bases not matched to a gene: 5. Germline V CDR1 and CDR2: MNHEY, SVGAGI. The CDR3 contains 14 residues. The CDR3 protein is CASSPGQGANEQYF. CDR3 sequence (DNA): TGTGCCAGCAGCCCGGGACAGGGGGCCAACGAGCAGTACTTC.

J is TRBJ2-3 and V is TRBV7-9; D perhaps matches TRBD1 (5 bases). The ends were cut back, 4 bases at V and 0 bases at J, with 14 bases in the middle. Germline CDR1 reads SEHNR; CDR2 reads FQNEAQ (reference sequence). The CDR3 length is 16 residues. The CDR3 DNA reads TGTGCCAGCAGCTCAGGGTCTAGTTTTAGCACAGATACGCAGTATTTT. Translation gives CASSSGSSFSTDTQYF.